A selection of T cell receptor beta chains follows, all from one sample in a study of cytomegalovirus exposure and HLA in healthy donors. TCRdb's table, derived via immunoSEQ multiplex PCR, lists solely in-frame clones and lacks some. Of 85,000 to 100,000 clones listed, roughly 60% were seen once; the top ten hold roughly 2.5%. Specimen: PBMCs. These receptors were taken from a human donor in good health. CDR3s include the opening cysteine and the closing phenylalanine or tryptophan. Each record gives: D gene, V gene, J gene, clone size, CDR3 protein, CDR3 DNA. The D gene is left open where the match is weak. Expanded clones get a size class; other rows say once, few or many, or leave the size out.

-	TRBV5-1	TRBJ2-7	-	CASSLRRGSYEQYF	TGCGCCAGCAGCTTACGCAGGGGAAGCTACGAGCAGTACTTC
-	TRBV15	TRBJ2-1	-	CATSRGSGSYNEQFF	TGTGCCACCAGCAGAGGTTCAGGGTCCTACAATGAGCAGTTCTTC
-	TRBV6-6	TRBJ1-4	-	CASSYVQGRGEKLFF	TGTGCCAGCAGTTACGTACAAGGAAGAGGCGAAAAACTGTTTTTT
TRBD1	TRBV7-9	TRBJ1-2	-	CASNSFATGGGYGYTF	TGTGCCAGCAATAGTTTCGCAACAGGGGGCGGCTATGGCTACACCTTC
-	TRBV10-3	TRBJ2-7	-	CAIRGQETYEQYF	TGTGCCATCAGGGGCCAAGAGACCTACGAGCAGTACTTC
-	TRBV5-4	TRBJ1-2	-	CASSLGQNIGYGYTF	TGTGCCAGCAGCTTGGGCCAGAATATTGGCTATGGCTACACCTTC
-	TRBV5-1	TRBJ1-4	few	CASSLGSPGIEKLFF	TGCGCCAGCAGCTTAGGCTCTCCGGGAATCGAAAAACTGTTTTTT
TRBD1	TRBV6-5	TRBJ1-3	-	CASRTGGYGNTIYF	TGTGCCAGCAGGACAGGGGGCTATGGAAACACCATATATTTT
TRBD2	TRBV30	TRBJ2-7	-	CAWTGRGGYSYEQYF	TGTGCCTGGACAGGGCGGGGGGGCTACTCCTACGAGCAGTACTTC
TRBD1	TRBV5-1	TRBJ1-2	-	CASSSGTGMPNYGYTF	TGCGCCAGCAGCTCCGGGACAGGGATGCCTAACTATGGCTACACCTTC
-	TRBV6-5	TRBJ1-2	-	CASSPSGEFYGYTF	TGTGCCAGCAGCCCCAGTGGGGAGTTCTATGGCTACACCTTC
TRBD2	TRBV7-8	TRBJ2-3	-	CASSLRSGPSTDTQYF	TGTGCCAGCAGCTTACGTAGCGGGCCAAGCACAGATACGCAGTATTTT
-	TRBV4-1	TRBJ2-3	few	CASSGLTSSTDTQYF	TGCGCCAGCAGCGGACTCACCTCTAGCACAGATACGCAGTATTTT
-	TRBV7-6	TRBJ1-4	medium-sized	CASSRDTGITNEKLFF	TGTGCCAGCAGCCGCGACACAGGGATAACTAATGAAAAACTGTTTTTT
-	TRBV7-9	TRBJ1-5	few	CASSLAAGNQPQHF	TGTGCCAGCAGCTTAGCGGCGGGCAATCAGCCCCAGCATTTT
-	TRBV5-4	TRBJ2-2	-	CASSLEQTNTGELFF	TGTGCCAGCAGCTTGGAACAGACGAACACCGGGGAGCTGTTTTTT
-	TRBV11-2	TRBJ2-7	-	CASTLTAGASYEQYF	TGTGCCAGCACCTTAACGGCTGGGGCTTCCTACGAGCAGTACTTC
TRBD1	TRBV2	TRBJ1-5	-	CASRLTGGDYQPQHF	TGTGCCAGCAGGCTTACAGGGGGTGATTATCAGCCCCAGCATTTT
-	TRBV30	TRBJ1-2	-	CAWSEGRTTYRYRPF	TGTGCCTGGAGTGAAGGGAGAACGACGTATCGGTATCGCCCCTTC
TRBD1	TRBV6-6	TRBJ1-2	-	CASSLRDRAVGYTF	TGTGCCAGCAGTCTTCGGGACAGGGCGGTCGGCTACACCTTC
TRBD1	TRBV5-1	TRBJ1-4	-	CASSPGQGATNEKLFF	TGCGCCAGCAGCCCGGGACAGGGGGCCACTAATGAAAAACTGTTTTTT
TRBD2	TRBV7-2	TRBJ2-7	few	CASSPGLAGGWEQYF	TGTGCCAGCAGCCCCGGACTAGCGGGCGGGTGGGAGCAGTACTTC
-	TRBV7-8	TRBJ1-1	-	CASSFSGSMNTEAFF	TGTGCCAGCAGCTTTAGCGGGTCCATGAACACTGAAGCTTTCTTT
TRBD1	TRBV23-1	TRBJ1-1	-	CASPIRRQGTPEAFF	TGCGCCAGCCCCATTAGGAGACAGGGGACCCCTGAAGCTTTCTTT
TRBD1	TRBV5-1	TRBJ1-1	-	CASSYRQGIKNTEAFF	TGCGCCAGCAGTTATAGACAGGGTATTAAGAACACTGAAGCTTTCTTT
TRBD1	TRBV5-5	TRBJ2-7	-	CASQRDRGSYEQYF	TGTGCCAGCCAACGGGACAGAGGCTCCTACGAGCAGTACTTC
-	TRBV11-2	TRBJ1-1	-	CASSFGGGGTEAFF	TGTGCCAGCAGCTTCGGGGGGGGAGGCACTGAAGCTTTCTTT
-	TRBV7-6	TRBJ2-5	-	CASSLDRVETQYF	TGTGCCAGCAGCTTAGACAGGGTAGAGACCCAGTACTTC